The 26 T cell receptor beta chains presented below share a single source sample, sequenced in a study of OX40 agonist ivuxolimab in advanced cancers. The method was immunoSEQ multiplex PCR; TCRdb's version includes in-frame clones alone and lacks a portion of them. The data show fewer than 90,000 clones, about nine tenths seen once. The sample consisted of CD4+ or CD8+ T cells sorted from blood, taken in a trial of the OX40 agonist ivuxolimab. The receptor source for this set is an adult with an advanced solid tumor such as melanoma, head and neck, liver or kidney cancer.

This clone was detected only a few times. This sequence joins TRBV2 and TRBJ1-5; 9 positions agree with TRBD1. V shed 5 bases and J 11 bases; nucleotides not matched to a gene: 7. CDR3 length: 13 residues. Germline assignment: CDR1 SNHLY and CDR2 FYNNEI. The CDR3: CASSPGTGLSQHF. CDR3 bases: TGTGCCAGCAGTCCCGGGACAGGGTTATCCCAGCATTTT.

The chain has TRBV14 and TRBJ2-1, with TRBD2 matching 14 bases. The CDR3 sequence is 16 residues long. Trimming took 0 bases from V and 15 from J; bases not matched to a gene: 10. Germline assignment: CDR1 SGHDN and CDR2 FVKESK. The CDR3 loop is CASSQDQPGLAGVSFF. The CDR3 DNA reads TGTGCCAGCAGCCAAGACCAGCCGGGACTAGCGGGAGTTTCGTTCTTC.

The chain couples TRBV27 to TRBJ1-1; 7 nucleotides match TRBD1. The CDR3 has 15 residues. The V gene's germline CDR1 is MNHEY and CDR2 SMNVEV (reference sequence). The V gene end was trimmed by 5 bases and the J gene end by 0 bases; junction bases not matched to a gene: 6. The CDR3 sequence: CASSAGTVMNTEAFF. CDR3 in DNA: TGTGCCAGCAGTGCCGGGACAGTGATGAACACTGAAGCTTTCTTT.

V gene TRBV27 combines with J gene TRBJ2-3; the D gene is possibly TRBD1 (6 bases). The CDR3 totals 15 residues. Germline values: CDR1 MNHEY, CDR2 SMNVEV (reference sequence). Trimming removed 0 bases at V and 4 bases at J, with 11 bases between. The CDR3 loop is CASSLSDWGPDTQYF. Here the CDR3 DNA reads TGTGCCAGCAGTTTATCTGATTGGGGGCCAGATACGCAGTATTTT.

DNA of the CDR3: TGTGCCAGCAGCTCCCAAACGGGAAGCACAGATACGCAGTATTTT. Translated, it gives CASSSQTGSTDTQYF. The chain joins TRBV11-2 to TRBJ2-3; TRBD2 might be the D (5 bases). V gave up 4 bases and J gave up 0 bases, with 11 bases separating them. The germline V gene has CDR1 SGHAT and CDR2 FQNNGV. This CDR3 has 15 amino acids.

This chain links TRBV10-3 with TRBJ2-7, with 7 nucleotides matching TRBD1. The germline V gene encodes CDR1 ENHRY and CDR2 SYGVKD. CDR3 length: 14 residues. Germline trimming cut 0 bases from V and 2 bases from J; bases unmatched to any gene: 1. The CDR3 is CAISESTGPYEQYF. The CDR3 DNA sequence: TGTGCCATCAGTGAGTCGACAGGGCCCTACGAGCAGTACTTC.

CDR3 bases: TGTGCCAGCTCACACCGGGACAGGGATTACAATGAGCAGTTCTTC. This codes for CASSHRDRDYNEQFF. V gene TRBV18 combines with J gene TRBJ2-1; 9 bases agree with TRBD1. The CDR3 extends over 15 amino acids. The germline V gene encodes CDR1 KGHSH and CDR2 LQKENI. V lost 4 bases, J lost 4 bases, and 5 bases stayed unmatched.

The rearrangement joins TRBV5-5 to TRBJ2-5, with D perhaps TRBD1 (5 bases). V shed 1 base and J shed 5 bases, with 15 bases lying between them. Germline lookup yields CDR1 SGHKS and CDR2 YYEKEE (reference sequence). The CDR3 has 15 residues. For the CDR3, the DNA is TGTGCCAGCAGCTTGATTCAGGGTATAGGTGAGACCCAGTACTTC. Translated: CASSLIQGIGETQYF.

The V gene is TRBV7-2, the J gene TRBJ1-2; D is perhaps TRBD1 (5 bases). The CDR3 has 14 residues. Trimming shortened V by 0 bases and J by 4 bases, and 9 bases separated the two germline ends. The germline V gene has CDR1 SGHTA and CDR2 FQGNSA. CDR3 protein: CASSLAAGRYGYTF. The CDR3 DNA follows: TGTGCCAGCAGCTTAGCGGCAGGGCGCTATGGCTACACCTTC.

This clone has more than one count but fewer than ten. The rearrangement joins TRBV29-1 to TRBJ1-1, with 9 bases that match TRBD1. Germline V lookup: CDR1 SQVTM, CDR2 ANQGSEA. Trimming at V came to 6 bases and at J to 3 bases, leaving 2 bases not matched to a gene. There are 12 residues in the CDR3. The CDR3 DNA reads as TGCAGCGTACAGGGGGCGGACACTGAAGCTTTCTTT. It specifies CSVQGADTEAFF.

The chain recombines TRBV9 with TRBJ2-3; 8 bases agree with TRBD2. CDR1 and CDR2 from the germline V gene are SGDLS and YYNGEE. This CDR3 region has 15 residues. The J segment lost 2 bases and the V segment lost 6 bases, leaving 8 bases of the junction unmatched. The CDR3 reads CASTPGGGITDTQYF. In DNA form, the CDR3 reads TGTGCCAGCACCCCTGGCGGGGGGATCACAGATACGCAGTATTTT.

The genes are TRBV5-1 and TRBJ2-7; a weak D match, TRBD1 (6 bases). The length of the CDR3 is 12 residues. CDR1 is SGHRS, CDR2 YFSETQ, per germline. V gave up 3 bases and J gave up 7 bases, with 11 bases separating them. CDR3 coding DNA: TGCGCCAGCAGCTCGTCGGGGACAGAGCAGTACTTC. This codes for CASSSSGTEQYF.

CDR3 DNA: TGTGCCAGCAGCATAGGACTAGCGGGAGGGCGGGAGCAGTACTTC. This encodes CASSIGLAGGREQYF. The chain is built from TRBV5-4 and TRBJ2-7, with 15 bases fitting TRBD2. The V segment lost 4 bases and the J segment 7 bases; nucleotides outside the gene matches: 6. The CDR3 length is 15 residues. The germline V gene has CDR1 SGHNT and CDR2 YYREEE (reference sequence).

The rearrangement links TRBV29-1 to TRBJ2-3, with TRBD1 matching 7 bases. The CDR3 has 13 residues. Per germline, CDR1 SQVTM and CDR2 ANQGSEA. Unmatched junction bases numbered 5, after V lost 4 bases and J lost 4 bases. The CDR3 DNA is TGCAGCGTTGCGAGGGGGCGAGCAGATACGCAGTATTTT. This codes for CSVARGRADTQYF.

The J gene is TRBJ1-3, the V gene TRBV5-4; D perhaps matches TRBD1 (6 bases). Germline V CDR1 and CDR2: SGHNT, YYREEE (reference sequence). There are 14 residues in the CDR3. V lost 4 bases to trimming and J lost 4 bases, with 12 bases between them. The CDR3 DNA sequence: TGTGCCAGCAGCGATGGGACACCCGGAAACACCATATATTTT. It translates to CASSDGTPGNTIYF.

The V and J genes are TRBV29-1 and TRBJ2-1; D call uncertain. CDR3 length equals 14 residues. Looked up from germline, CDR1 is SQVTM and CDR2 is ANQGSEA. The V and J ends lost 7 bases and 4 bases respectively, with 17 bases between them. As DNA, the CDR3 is TGCAGCGCCCTATTGGGTAGGGTGTACAATGAGCAGTTCTTC. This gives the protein CSALLGRVYNEQFF.

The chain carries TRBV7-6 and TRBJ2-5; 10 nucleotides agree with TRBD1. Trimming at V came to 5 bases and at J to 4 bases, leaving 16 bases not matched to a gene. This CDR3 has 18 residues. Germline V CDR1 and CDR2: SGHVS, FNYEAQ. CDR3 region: CASSPRTGGFGSVETQYF. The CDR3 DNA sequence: TGTGCCAGCAGCCCCCGGACAGGGGGGTTTGGTAGCGTAGAGACCCAGTACTTC.

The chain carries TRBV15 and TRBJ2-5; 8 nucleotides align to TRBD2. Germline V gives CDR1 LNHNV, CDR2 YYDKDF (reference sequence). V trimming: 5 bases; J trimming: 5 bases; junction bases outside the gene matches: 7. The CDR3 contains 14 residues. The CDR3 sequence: CATSSRGGRETQYF. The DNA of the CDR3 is TGTGCCACCAGCTCACGGGGGGGCCGGGAGACCCAGTACTTC.

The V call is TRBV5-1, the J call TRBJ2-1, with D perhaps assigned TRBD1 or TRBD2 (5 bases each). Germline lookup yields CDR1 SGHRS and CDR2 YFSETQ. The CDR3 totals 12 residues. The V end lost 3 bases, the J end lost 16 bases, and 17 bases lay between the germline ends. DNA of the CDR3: TGCGCCAGCAGCTACACCGGGACCGAAGACTTCTTC. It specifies CASSYTGTEDFF.

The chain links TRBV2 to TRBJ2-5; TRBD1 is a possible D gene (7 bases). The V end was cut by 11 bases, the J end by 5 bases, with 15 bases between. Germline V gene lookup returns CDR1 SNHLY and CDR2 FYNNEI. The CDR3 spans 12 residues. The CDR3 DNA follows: TGTGCCTGCGGGACAGCTAGGGAGACCCAGTACTTC. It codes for CACGTARETQYF.

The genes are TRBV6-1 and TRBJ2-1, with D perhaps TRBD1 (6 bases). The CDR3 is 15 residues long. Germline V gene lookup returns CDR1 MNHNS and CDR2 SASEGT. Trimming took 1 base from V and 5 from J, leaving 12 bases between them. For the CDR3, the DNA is TGTGCCAGCAGTGAAGGGGTGACAGGTAACAATGAGCAGTTCTTC. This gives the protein CASSEGVTGNNEQFF.

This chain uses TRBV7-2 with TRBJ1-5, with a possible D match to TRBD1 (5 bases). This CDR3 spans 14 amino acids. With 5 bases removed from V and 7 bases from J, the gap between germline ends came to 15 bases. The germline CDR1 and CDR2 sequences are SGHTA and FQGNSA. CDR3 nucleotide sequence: TGTGCCAGCAGCCCCGGGACTGTGGGACAGCCCCAGCATTTT. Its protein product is CASSPGTVGQPQHF.

The DNA for the CDR3 is TGTGCCAGCAGCATCCAGACTAACACCGGGGAGCTGTTTTTT. It yields the protein CASSIQTNTGELFF. The V call is TRBV21-1, the J call TRBJ2-2; TRBD2 is the table's D call and was not checked against the DNA. TRBV21-1 is recorded as a pseudogene. The CDR3 sequence is 14 residues long.

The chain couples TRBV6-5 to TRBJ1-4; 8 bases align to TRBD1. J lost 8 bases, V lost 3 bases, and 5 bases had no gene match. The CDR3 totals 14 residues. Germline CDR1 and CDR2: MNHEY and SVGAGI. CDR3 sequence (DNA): TGTGCCAGCAGTTATGGTGACAGGGGAGAAAAACTGTTTTTT. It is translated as CASSYGDRGEKLFF.

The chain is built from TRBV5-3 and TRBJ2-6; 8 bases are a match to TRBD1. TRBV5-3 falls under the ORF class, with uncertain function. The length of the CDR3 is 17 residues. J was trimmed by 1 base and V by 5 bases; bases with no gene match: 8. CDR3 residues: CARSILRQGSGANVLTF. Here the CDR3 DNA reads TGTGCCAGAAGTATCCTAAGACAGGGGTCTGGGGCCAACGTCCTGACTTTC.

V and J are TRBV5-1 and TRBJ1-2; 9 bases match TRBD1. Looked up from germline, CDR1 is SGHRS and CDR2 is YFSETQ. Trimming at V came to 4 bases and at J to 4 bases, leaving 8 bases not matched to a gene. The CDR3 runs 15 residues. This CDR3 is CASSMEGQGAYGYTF. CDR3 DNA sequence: TGCGCCAGCAGCATGGAGGGACAGGGAGCCTATGGCTACACCTTC.